This TCR beta chain stems from a study of T-cell memory formation after mild COVID-19. Study as a whole: TCR clusters showed largely donor specificity.

On this clonotype: The antigen remains unidentified.

5'RACE with constant-segment primers built TCRalpha and TCRbeta cDNA libraries with UMIs. TCRdb reprocessed the 5' RACE reads via MiXCR and lists one record per CDR3 protein. In the table there are about 90,000 distinct CDR3 sequences, about 13% of which are singletons. The CDR3 is 14 amino acids. Between the trimmed V and J ends, which lost 5 bases and 4 bases, there was a span of 12 bases. Notes on the study in general: Pre-infection memory showed some responding clones, and this suggested that cross-reactive memory joined. CD4/CD8 balance held among clones contracting day 15 to 85, and later expanders leaned CD4+.

The sample was PBMCs or a T cell subset sorted from them (not recorded which). This rearrangement joins TRBV12-3 or TRBV12-4 to TRBJ2-1, with D unresolved. The TCR comes from an adult woman who had mild COVID-19 (a few samples of this study predate the infection). Cell type and time point are not known. CDR3 loop: CASSNSYPYNEQFF. As DNA, the CDR3 is TGTGCCAGCAGTAACAGTTACCCGTACAATGAGCAGTTCTTC.